This paragraph reports one T cell receptor beta chain. The CDR3 is 13 amino acids. The trim removed 10 bases at V and 1 base at J, leaving 6 bases unmatched. Germline lookup yields CDR1 MNHEY and CDR2 SVGAGI. This entry is derived from a study of blood T cell repertoires in COVID-19. The overall study: Donors in the United States, Italy and Spain gave samples during acute or convalescent COVID-19.

While infection was still active, Seattle patients were enrolled and then followed longitudinally. The data were produced by immunoSEQ multiplex PCR, yet TCRdb's version contains in-frame clones alone and is incomplete. The repertoire holds around 190,000 clones, with over 75% as singletons. This chain uses TRBV6-5 with TRBJ1-1, with 7 nucleotides matching TRBD1. Sample: peripheral blood. This TCR was sampled from a man aged 45-60 years with COVID-19, enrolled during active disease. CDR3 region: CATYRGPNTEAFF. The CDR3, as DNA: TGTGCCACTTACAGGGGACCGAACACTGAAGCTTTCTTT.